This T cell receptor beta chain was captured in a study of cytomegalovirus exposure and HLA in healthy donors (dated by TCRdb to the late 2010s). Regarding the study in general: In an earlier analysis of about 560 of the donors, under 300 Gb of sequence data and some 100 million unique TCR beta sequences from roughly 180 million T cells were reported. Alongside the repertoire data, information on donor age, sex, ethnicity and CMV serostatus was compiled. The study aimed to test whether cataloging public T cell receptors could reveal signatures of past pathogen exposure. High-throughput TCR immunosequencing, statistical association of individual TCRs with disease status, and machine learning were combined to predict cytomegalovirus infection status. An early release covering just under 650 HLA-typed donors comprised approximately 290 gigabases of sequencing data and around 86 million unique TCR sequences. A later genetic analysis used genome-wide SNP genotypes for about 60% of the roughly 700 donors, treating that subset as a discovery cohort. The later analysis used no new phenotypic data to find candidate immune exposures, relying instead on TCR beta sequences and their occurrence across donors. All discovery cohort repertoires had been generated using a single sequencing platform. Using immunosequencing, the study profiled T cell repertoires from 500 to 800 subjects and related those repertoires to cytomegalovirus serostatus. HLA typing included class I and class II loci at four-digit resolution. Among around 400 genotyped donors of the cohort, an average of about 220,000 unique TCR beta nucleotide sequences was sequenced per donor, of which 15% to 20% were non-productive. Because of strong linkage in the cohort, roughly five DR-DQ haplotypes were treated as single units for association and clustering. Among the roughly 400 genotyped donors, more than 70% belonged to the genetic ancestry cluster associated with self-reported Caucasian donors. The number of donors typed differed by locus, with roughly 629-640 for A, B, C, DRB1 and DQB1, more than 500 for DQA1, about 610 for DPA1, and about 450 for DPB1. Besides the first cohort of around 670 subjects, a separate validation cohort made up of roughly 120 different subjects was used. In a later analysis, previously published TCR beta repertoires from about 640 donors were re-analyzed and high-resolution HLA genotyping was added so that TCR occurrence patterns could be studied. In an earlier analysis of a few hundred of the donors, high-throughput TCR beta sequencing was used to judge whether each TCR beta V gene segment behaved as functional or pseudogenic.

Receptor amplification or capture employed the immunoSEQ multiplex PCR assay. The multiplex PCR relied on a mix of 60 forward primers for TCR Vbeta segments and 13 reverse primers for TCR Jbeta segments. The CDR3 region of rearranged TCR beta genes was amplified from genomic DNA with a multiplex PCR assay. The amplified TCR beta libraries were sequenced on the Illumina HiSeq System as 87-base-pair reads. For the original study's pipeline: In a later analysis, tens of millions of unique TCR beta chains were counted across the 666 repertoires, and about 10 million of these chains were shared by at least two donors. Raw reads were error-corrected and collapsed into unique sequences by a nearest-neighbor algorithm in which closely related sequences were merged to remove PCR and sequencing errors. Alignment of CDR3 sequences to IMGT reference sequences was used to assign V, D and J gene segments. Each retained sequence needed at least a six-nucleotide match to both a V gene segment and a J gene segment. Rearrangements were called productive when the CDR3 lacked stop codons and stayed in frame with V and J; all others were non-productive. CDR3 was defined by IMGT convention, running from the second conserved V-encoded cysteine to the conserved J-encoded phenylalanine. In an earlier analysis of around 570 of the donors, sequences lacking an unambiguous match to a single V gene segment were excluded. An earlier analysis of several hundred of the donors called V segments functional above 56.7% productive rearrangements and segregating when the between-donor standard deviation exceeded 5%. A statistical classification framework was built to diagnose cytomegalovirus status from the catalog of TCR beta chain sequences. In a later analysis, TCR nucleotide sequences were compared against IMGT/GENE-DB human TR gene sequences so that V and J genes could be assigned. The TCRdist pipeline was used in a later analysis to assign CDR3 sequences and most-parsimonious VDJ recombination scenarios. In a later analysis, each TCR beta chain was defined by its CDR3 amino acid sequence together with its V-gene family, and reads without a unique V-gene family were excluded. To address suspected cross-contamination and a sequencing artifact, a later analysis removed 592 highly shared, low-generation-probability nucleotide sequences. In a later analysis, a clonal expansion index for each public chain was calculated from normalized within-repertoire ranks of inferred template counts. A later analysis computed generation probabilities with a VDJ recombination model fitted to out-of-frame rearrangements, and checked the results against IGoR. In a later analysis, TCR-TCR, TCR-HLA and TCR-CMV co-occurrence was scored with hypergeometric tests, and a repertoire-size bias correction was applied to TCR pairs. In a later analysis, false discovery rates were estimated by permuting HLA or CMV assignments 20 times. A later analysis grouped co-occurring TCRs with DBSCAN, adding TCRdist sequence similarity when clustering within HLA-allele-positive subsets. Repertoires with fewer than 30,000 or more than 120,000 public chains, plus five repertoires with anomalous nucleotide sharing, were excluded from co-occurrence clustering. The source is immuneACCESS, and TCRdb retained only in-frame sequences with V and J called. Part of the clones is not carried over; for the studies checked, unresolved V genes explain less than half of this, and the remainder is unexplained. The V and J calls and the clone size are those of that table, but D and trimming were determined from the DNA. Present in this sample are fewer than 200,000 clones, 84% of which were seen just once. The top ten clones comprise roughly 1% of the sample.

What the work shows at the level of the full study, not this receptor alone: In a later analysis, several top co-occurrence clusters were reported to appear linked to parvovirus B19, influenza, CMV and Epstein-Barr virus. According to a later genetic analysis, donors in an Asian-associated ancestry cluster had fewer N-insertions in productive TCRs than the approximately 610-donor mean. Most CMV-associated TCR beta chains appeared to be HLA-restricted in a later analysis, and the HLA associations seemed to be driven largely by CMV exposure. Linkage disequilibrium might explain the correlated functional status among segregating V segments, but an unknown experimental factor could not be ruled out. The presence/absence analyses assumed that sequencing depth was roughly uniform across donors, and that assumption may not be true. In a later genetic analysis, a missense DCLRE1C variant was associated with V-gene and J-gene trimming of TCR beta chains, and the association was replicated in an independent cohort. In a later analysis, the rate of TCR association differed among HLA loci, with DRB1 alleles having the most associated TCRs and HLA-C alleles having the fewest. According to the authors, the approach could potentially be generalized to other disease states and immunological phenotypes. The classifier was reported to diagnose cytomegalovirus status with high specificity and sensitivity in both the original and validation cohorts. A cluster of highly shared sequence variants was judged likely to represent a technical artifact of the sequencing pipeline. The study gave a list of 150 to 200 TCR beta chains associated with cytomegalovirus. Compared with equally common non-associated chains, HLA-associated TCR beta chains in a later analysis were more clonally expanded and had lower generation probabilities. In vitro tests confirmed that a few of the cytomegalovirus-associated TCR beta chains recognize cytomegalovirus antigens. While some public TCRs were present in many individuals, most TCR sequences turned up only very rarely across donors. CMV serostatus was the only immune exposure information available for the cohort. Because counts were too low, fewer than 20 rarely observed V segments, including chromosome 9 orphons, were excluded from the earlier analysis of a few hundred of the donors. A further reported finding was that TCR beta sequences accurately predicted the HLA-A and HLA-B alleles for most subjects in the first cohort. In an earlier analysis of 587 of the donors, most TCR beta V segments appeared in productive rearrangements about 90% or about 30% of the time, broadly matching IMGT annotations. When HLA alleles, especially DR and DQ, strongly co-occurred, TCR associations were difficult to assign to individual alleles. Because some donors lacked HLA typing at each locus, the association tests relied only on the typed subset. At a false discovery rate of 0.05, a later analysis linked under 20,000 TCR beta sequences to specific HLA alleles. In this cohort, only TCR beta chains were sequenced, and detectable features were limited by the absence of alpha or paired-chain data.

The cohort consisted of hundreds of healthy bone marrow donors. All cohort members were sampled while nominally healthy, although unrecorded immune exposures were likely present. The donor tested CMV seronegative and was one of the 352 seronegative cohort members. Each donor provided a peripheral blood sample, and peripheral blood mononuclear cells were used for TCR beta sequencing. The Qiagen DNeasy Blood Extraction Kit was used to extract genomic DNA from the blood cell samples. Regarding this clone: The antigen it recognizes is unknown. Per-base quality was not reported, and no clone a single base away is much larger than it.

The specimen was PBMCs. The receptor comes from a man aged 25-45 years in good health and CMV-seronegative.

In nucleotide form, the sequence is TGTGCCAGCAGCTCGACAGGGGCCCCCTACGAGCAGTACTTC. It is translated as CASSSTGAPYEQYF. This sequence uses TRBV5-6 and TRBJ2-7, with 8 central nucleotides matching TRBD1. The germline V end is reduced by 3 bases and the J end by 2 bases; junction bases left unmatched: 4. The CDR3 holds 14 amino acids from the cysteine to the phenylalanine. The read is trimmed to its CDR3 DNA, 42 bases read in frame from base 1. The germline V gene gives CDR1 as SGHDT and CDR2 as YYEEEE.